Presented here are 15 T cell receptor beta chains from one specimen sequenced in a study of vaccination effects on CD4 cells after COVID-19. Expansion with viral peptide pools was applied to antigen-specific CD4+ T cells by the ViraFEST assay prior to sequencing. Cells that had been cultured for roughly ten days were the source of isolated CD4+ T cells. Participants were given two doses of BNT162b2 or mRNA-1273 vaccine. These receptors lack a known antigen. Profiling relied on immunoSEQ multiplex PCR, and the TCRdb table lists in-frame clones only, not all of them. The profile shows about 29,000 clones, roughly 71% of them singletons. This specimen consisted of CD4+ T cells from PBMCs cultured with HCoV-OC43 spike peptides, obtained after COVID-19 vaccination. As for subset: HCoV-OC43 spike overlapping peptide pool stimulation. The receptor set was obtained from a human donor who received a COVID-19 vaccine.

This clone showed up just once. The genes are TRBV2 and TRBJ1-1, with D tentatively TRBD1 (6 bases). Trimming removed 1 base from V and 4 bases from J, with 10 bases in between. CDR3 length: 14 amino acids. Germline V gene data show CDR1 as SNHLY and CDR2 as FYNNEI. The CDR3 loop is CASSEGQASTEAFF. DNA for the CDR3: TGTGCCAGCAGTGAAGGACAGGCCAGCACTGAAGCTTTCTTT.

The chain employs TRBV7-2 and TRBJ1-6; D remains ambiguous. This CDR3 spans 15 amino acids. V lost 3 bases to trimming and J lost 0 bases, with 6 bases between them. Germline CDR1 reads SGHTA; CDR2 reads FQGNSA. The CDR3 loop is CASSFRSSYNSPLHF. The CDR3 coding sequence is TGTGCCAGCAGCTTCAGAAGCTCCTATAATTCACCCCTCCACTTT.

This clone appeared a few times. Here the CDR3 reads CASSLETRAGGVEQFF. CDR3 nucleotide sequence: TGTGCCAGCAGCTTAGAAACGCGTGCCGGGGGGGTGGAGCAGTTCTTC. The V gene is TRBV7-2, the J gene TRBJ2-1; TRBD2 aligns across 8 bases. The CDR3 sequence is 16 residues long. Germline assignment: CDR1 SGHTA and CDR2 FQGNSA. Losses at the gene ends were 1 base for V and 10 bases for J; bases not matched to a gene: 12.

The rearrangement links TRBV2 to TRBJ2-5; D is unresolved. V was pared by 8 bases and J by 2 bases, with 9 bases between. This CDR3 has 12 residues. Germline V gene lookup returns CDR1 SNHLY and CDR2 FYNNEI. This chain's CDR3 is CASLAAQETQYF. CDR3 sequence (DNA): TGTGCCAGCCTGGCAGCGCAAGAGACCCAGTACTTC.

The chain has TRBV3-1 (or the pseudogene TRBV3-2) and TRBJ1-1; D is possibly TRBD1 (6 bases). The CDR3 loop spans 13 amino acids. Germline V gene sequence: CDR1 LGHDT, CDR2 YNNKEL (reference sequence). The V and J ends lost 6 bases and 5 bases respectively, with 13 bases between them. Here the CDR3 DNA reads TGTGCCAGCAGTCAACAGGGAGGAACTGAAGCTTTCTTT. Translating gives CASSQQGGTEAFF.

This sequence joins TRBV12-3 or TRBV12-4 and TRBJ2-7; the D is unclear. V lost 2 bases to trimming and J lost 6 bases, with 11 bases between them. The CDR3 runs to 13 residues. CDR3 DNA sequence: TGTGCCAGCAGTTTACAAAGAGCAGCCGAGCAGTACTTC. Protein sequence: CASSLQRAAEQYF.

This chain uses TRBV4-1 with TRBJ2-3; 13 bases fit TRBD2. Germline CDR1 and CDR2: MGHRA and YSYEKL. V shed 4 bases, J shed 0 bases, and the junction held 4 bases outside the gene matches. The CDR3 has 17 amino acids. The CDR3 spells CASSRRTSGGSTDTQYF. The DNA for the CDR3 is TGCGCCAGCAGCCGCCGGACTAGCGGGGGTAGCACAGATACGCAGTATTTT.

The V call is TRBV6-5, the J call TRBJ2-2; D is perhaps TRBD1 (6 bases). Germline values: CDR1 MNHEY, CDR2 SVGAGI. V dropped 6 bases and J dropped 0 bases, with 11 bases sitting between them. This CDR3 has 15 amino acids. The CDR3: CASRTGTSNTGELFF. In nucleotides, the CDR3 is TGTGCCAGCAGAACCGGGACATCGAACACCGGGGAGCTGTTTTTT.

J is TRBJ1-2 and V is TRBV7-9; no clear D. This CDR3 is built from 15 residues. CDR1 and CDR2 (germline): SEHNR, FQNEAQ (reference sequence). V was trimmed by 5 bases and J by 2 bases, leaving 15 bases between them. The CDR3 DNA reads TGTGCCAGCAGCCCACCAAGCAGGTCCAACTATGGCTACACCTTC. This translates into CASSPPSRSNYGYTF.

A few counts support this clone. The chain recombines TRBV9 with TRBJ2-7; D gene unclear. The CDR3 has 13 residues. CDR1 and CDR2 from the germline V gene are SGDLS and YYNGEE. Trimming removed 0 bases from V and 4 bases from J, with 8 bases in between. The CDR3 DNA is TGTGCCAGCAGCGTAGCTATCGGTTACGAGCAGTACTTC. It is translated as CASSVAIGYEQYF.

This clone was detected once. The rearrangement joins TRBV30 to TRBJ1-2; no clear D gene. Germline lookup yields CDR1 GTSNPN and CDR2 SVGIG (reference sequence). Between the trimmed V and J ends, which lost 3 bases and 0 bases, there was a span of 14 bases. The CDR3 is 15 amino acids. In DNA form, the CDR3 reads TGTGCCTGGAGACCTGACAAGCTCCCTAACTATGGCTACACCTTC. It encodes CAWRPDKLPNYGYTF. Variable domain in full (rest from reference TRBV30 and TRBJ1-2): SQTIHQWPATLVQPVGSPLSLECTVEGTSNPNLYWYRQAAGRGLQLLFYSVGIGQISSEVPQNLSASRPQDRQFILSSKKLLLSDSGFYLCAWRPDKLPNYGYTFGSGTRLTVV.

The chain uses TRBV3-1 (or the pseudogene TRBV3-2) and TRBJ2-1; 10 nucleotides agree with TRBD2. V was pared by 6 bases and J by 2 bases, with 4 bases of the junction left unmatched. This CDR3 has 15 residues. Germline V gene data show CDR1 as LGHDT and CDR2 as YNNKEL (reference sequence). The CDR3 is CASSLLAGAYNEQFF. In DNA form, the CDR3 reads TGTGCCAGCAGTCTTCTAGCGGGAGCCTACAATGAGCAGTTCTTC.

The J gene is TRBJ2-5, the V gene TRBV20-1, with D possibly being TRBD2 (6 bases). V gave up 3 bases and J gave up 10 bases, with 18 bases separating them. The CDR3 is made up of 13 amino acids. The germline V gene has CDR1 DFQATT and CDR2 SNEGSKA (reference sequence). The CDR3 spells CSASSPGTPRQYF. The CDR3, as DNA: TGCAGTGCTAGTAGCCCAGGGACTCCCCGCCAGTACTTC.

The sample holds a few counts of this clone. The gene calls are TRBV3-1 (or the pseudogene TRBV3-2) and TRBJ1-5; D is ambiguous. Trimming stripped 0 bases from V and 6 bases from J, with 12 bases between. This CDR3 contains 15 residues. Germline CDR1 LGHDT, CDR2 YNNKEL (reference sequence). CDR3 bases: TGTGCCAGCAGCCAAGATTTGTCGGATCTTCAGCCCCAGCATTTT. It codes for CASSQDLSDLQPQHF.

The chain uses TRBV4-1 and TRBJ1-3; D remains ambiguous. The ends were cut back, 1 base at V and 9 bases at J, with 13 bases in the middle. The CDR3 covers 14 residues. Germline CDR1 reads MGHRA; CDR2 reads YSYEKL. The CDR3 reads CASSQVGVGGTIYF. CDR3 DNA sequence: TGCGCCAGCAGCCAAGTAGGCGTTGGAGGCACCATATATTTT.